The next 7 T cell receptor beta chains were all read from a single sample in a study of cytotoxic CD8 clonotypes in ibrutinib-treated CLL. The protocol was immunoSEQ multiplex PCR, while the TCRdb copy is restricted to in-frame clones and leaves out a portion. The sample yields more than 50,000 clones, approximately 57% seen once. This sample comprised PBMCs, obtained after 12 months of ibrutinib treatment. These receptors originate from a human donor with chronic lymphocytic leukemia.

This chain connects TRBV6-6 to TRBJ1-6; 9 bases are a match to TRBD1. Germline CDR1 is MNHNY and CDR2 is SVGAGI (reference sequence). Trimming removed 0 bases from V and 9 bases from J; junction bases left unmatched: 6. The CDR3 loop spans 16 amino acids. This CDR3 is CASSYSSGTGTSPLHF. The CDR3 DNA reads TGTGCCAGCAGTTACTCGAGTGGGACAGGGACTTCACCCCTCCACTTT.

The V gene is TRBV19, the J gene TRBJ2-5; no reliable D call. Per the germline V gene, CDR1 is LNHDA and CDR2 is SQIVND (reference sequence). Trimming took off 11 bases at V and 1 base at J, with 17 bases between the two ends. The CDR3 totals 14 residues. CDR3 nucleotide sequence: TGTGCCTCAGGCCGGGCAGAACCCCAAGAGACCCAGTACTTC. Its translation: CASGRAEPQETQYF.

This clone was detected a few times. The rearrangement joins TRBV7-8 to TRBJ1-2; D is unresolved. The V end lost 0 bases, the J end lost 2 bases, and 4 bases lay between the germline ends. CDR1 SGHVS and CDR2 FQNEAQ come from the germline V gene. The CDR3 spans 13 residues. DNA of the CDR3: TGTGCCAGCAGCTTAGCTACGAACTATGGCTACACCTTC. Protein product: CASSLATNYGYTF.

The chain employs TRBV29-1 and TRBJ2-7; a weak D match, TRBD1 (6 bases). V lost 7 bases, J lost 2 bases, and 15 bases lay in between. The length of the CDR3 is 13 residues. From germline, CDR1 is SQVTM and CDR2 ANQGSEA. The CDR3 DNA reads TGCAGCGCTAGCCCGACAGGAACCTACGAGCAGTACTTC. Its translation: CSASPTGTYEQYF.

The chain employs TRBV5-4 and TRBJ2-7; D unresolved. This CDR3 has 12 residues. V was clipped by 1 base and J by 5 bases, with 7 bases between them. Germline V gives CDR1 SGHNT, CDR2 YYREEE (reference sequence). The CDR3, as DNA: TGTGCCAGCAGCTTGTTTAGGGACGAGCAGTACTTC. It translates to CASSLFRDEQYF.

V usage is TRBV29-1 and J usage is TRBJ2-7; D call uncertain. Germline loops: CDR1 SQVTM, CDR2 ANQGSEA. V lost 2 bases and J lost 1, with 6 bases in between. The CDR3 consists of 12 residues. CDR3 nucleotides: TGCAGCGTTGAATCCTCTTCCTACGAGCAGTACTTC. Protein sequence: CSVESSSYEQYF.

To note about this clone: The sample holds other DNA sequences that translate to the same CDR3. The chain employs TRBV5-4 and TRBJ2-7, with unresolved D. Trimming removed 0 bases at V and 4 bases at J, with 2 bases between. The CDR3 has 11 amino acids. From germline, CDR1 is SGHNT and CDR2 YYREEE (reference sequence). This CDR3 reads CASSLGYEQYF. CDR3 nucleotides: TGTGCCAGCAGCTTGGGTTACGAGCAGTACTTC.